The sequence of this TCR beta chain was determined in a study of type 1 regulatory T cells. In the study overall: T-allo10 is a Tr1-enriched, alloantigen-specific CD4 T cell product made in vitro.

Germline V lookup: CDR1 DFQATT, CDR2 SNEGSKA (reference sequence). The CDR3 has 13 residues. V was shortened by 3 bases and J by 2 bases, with 8 bases between the two germline ends. TCRdb fed the reads into MiXCR, producing one record per CDR3 protein. The table records under 20,000 distinct CDR3 sequences, approximately 10% of them present only once. The clonotype was recovered from a human donor in good health. The sequenced sample consisted of CD4+ T cells, either the whole sample or a sorted fraction (not recorded which). The chain is built from TRBV20-1 and TRBJ2-4; D uncertain. The CDR3 nucleotides read TGCAGTGCTAGCGATTCAACCAAAAACATTCAGTACTTC. Its translation is CSASDSTKNIQYF.